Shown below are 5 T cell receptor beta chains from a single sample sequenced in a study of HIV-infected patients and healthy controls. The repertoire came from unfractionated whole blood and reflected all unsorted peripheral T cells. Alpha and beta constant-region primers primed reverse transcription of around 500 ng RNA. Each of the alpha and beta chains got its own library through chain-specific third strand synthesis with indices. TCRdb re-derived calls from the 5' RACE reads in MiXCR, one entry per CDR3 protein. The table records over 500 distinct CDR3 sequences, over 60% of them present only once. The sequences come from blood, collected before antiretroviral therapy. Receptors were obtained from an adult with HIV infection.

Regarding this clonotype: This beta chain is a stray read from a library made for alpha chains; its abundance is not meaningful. The CDR3 reads CASSQFTGASEKLFF. DNA for the CDR3: TGTGCCAGCAGCCAATTCACAGGAGCAAGCGAAAAACTGTTTTTT. This chain joins TRBV3-1 and TRBJ1-4; perhaps TRBD1 as D (5 bases). From germline, CDR1 is LGHDT and CDR2 YNNKEL (reference sequence). V lost 2 bases and J 8 bases, leaving 15 bases between the germline ends. There are 15 residues in the CDR3. Using reference TRBV3-1 and TRBJ1-4 for the parts outside the CDR3, the full variable domain is DTAVSQTPKYLVTQMGNDKSIKCEQNLGHDTMYWYKQDSKKFLKIMFSYNNKELIINETVPNRFSPKSPDKAHLNLHINSLELGDSAVYFCASSQFTGASEKLFFGSGTQLSVL.

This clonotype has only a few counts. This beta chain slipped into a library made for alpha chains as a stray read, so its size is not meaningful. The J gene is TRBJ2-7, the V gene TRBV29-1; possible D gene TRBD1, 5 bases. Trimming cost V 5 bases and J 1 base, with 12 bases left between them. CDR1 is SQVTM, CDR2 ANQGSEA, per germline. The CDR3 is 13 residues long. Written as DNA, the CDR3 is TGCAGCGTTACACAGGCGTTGTCCTACGAGCAGTACTTC. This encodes CSVTQALSYEQYF.

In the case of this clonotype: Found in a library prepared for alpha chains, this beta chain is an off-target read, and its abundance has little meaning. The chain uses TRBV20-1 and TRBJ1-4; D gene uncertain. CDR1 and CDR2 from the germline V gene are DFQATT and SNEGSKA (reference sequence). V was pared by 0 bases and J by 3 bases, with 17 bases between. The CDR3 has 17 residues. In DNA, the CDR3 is TGCAGTGCTAGAGATCGGCTAAAACCGGAGGCTAATGAAAAACTGTTTTTT. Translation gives CSARDRLKPEANEKLFF.

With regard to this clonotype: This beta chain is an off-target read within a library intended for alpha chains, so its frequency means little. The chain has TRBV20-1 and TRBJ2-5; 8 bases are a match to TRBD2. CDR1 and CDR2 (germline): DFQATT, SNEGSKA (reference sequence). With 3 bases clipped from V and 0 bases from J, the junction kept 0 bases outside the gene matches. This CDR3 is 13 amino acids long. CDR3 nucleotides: TGCAGTGCTAGCGGGAGGGACCAAGAGACCCAGTACTTC. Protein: CSASGRDQETQYF.

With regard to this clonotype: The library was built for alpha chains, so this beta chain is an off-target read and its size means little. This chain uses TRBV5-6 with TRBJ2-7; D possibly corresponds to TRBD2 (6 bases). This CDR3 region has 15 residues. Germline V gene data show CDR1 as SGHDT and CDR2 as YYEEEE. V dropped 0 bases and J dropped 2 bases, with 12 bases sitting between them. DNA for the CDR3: TGTGCCAGCAGCTTGGCCGGGACGGGGGCCTACGAGCAGTACTTC. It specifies CASSLAGTGAYEQYF.